The T cell receptor (beta chain) described here comes from a study of a mutant IDH1 vaccine in newly diagnosed glioma. About the research overall: Across weeks 1, 3, 5, 7, 11, 15, 19 and 23, patients received a vaccination each time, eight in all. Study-wide findings and caveats: The vaccine induced immune responses, and these occurred in around 93% of patients.

Comment on this clone: Its specificity is not known.

Sequencing used immunoSEQ multiplex PCR; TCRdb keeps in-frame clones, though not all of them. Here the sample spans over 95,000 clones, roughly nine tenths being singletons. The CDR3 contains 15 residues. Germline V gives CDR1 SGHDT, CDR2 YYEEEE. J lost 5 bases, V lost 4 bases, and 6 bases had no gene match. Time point indicated: week 11, during vaccination. Topical imiquimod accompanied each vaccine dose, which consisted of 300 ug of mutant IDH1 20-mer peptide. The V and J genes are TRBV5-6 and TRBJ2-5, with 12 bases that match TRBD2. The clonotype was recovered from a woman aged 45-65 years with glioma. This specimen was PBMCs, taken from a glioma patient whose treatment included an IDH1 peptide vaccine. For the CDR3, the DNA is TGTGCCAGCAGCAGCCTAGCGGGAGGGCGGGAGACCCAGTACTTC. Encoded protein: CASSSLAGGRETQYF.